This TCR beta chain was documented in a study of T cells after yellow fever vaccination. Study-wide points: Contamination of FACS-sorted repertoires by abundant clonotypes from the bulk population could occur. Reappearance after the booster was seen for most primary-vaccination clones, at around 95% CD4 and 88% CD8.

A single record per CDR3 protein comes from TCRdb applying MiXCR to the 5' RACE reads. The data contain around 610,000 distinct CDR3 sequences, roughly 14% of them singletons. Germline V gene lookup returns CDR1 MNHEY and CDR2 SVGAGI. The CDR3 consists of 14 residues. V was trimmed by 4 bases and J by 8 bases, leaving 14 bases between them. This clonotype appeared a few times. The antigen remains unidentified. The chain recombines TRBV6-5 with TRBJ1-4, with D possibly being TRBD1 (5 bases). This clonotype was obtained from a man under 40 who received the YFV17D yellow fever vaccine. Sequencing was performed on PBMCs, taken on the day of the yellow fever booster vaccination. DNA for the CDR3: TGTGCCAGCAGTTGGTCAGAGGGACGGGAAAAACTGTTTTTT. Its translation: CASSWSEGREKLFF.